What follows are 18 T cell receptor beta chains derived from one specimen sequenced in a study of blood T cell repertoires in COVID-19. Assay: immunoSEQ multiplex PCR; the TCRdb copy retains only in-frame clones and omits some. In the table there are 75,000 to 100,000 clones, about nine tenths of which are singletons. Sequenced: peripheral blood. These receptors all come from an elderly woman with acute or convalescent COVID-19.

The chain joins TRBV30 to TRBJ1-5; D remains unclear. Trimming removed 1 base from V and 5 bases from J, with 12 bases in between. The CDR3 is made up of 14 amino acids. The germline V gene encodes CDR1 GTSNPN and CDR2 SVGIG (reference sequence). As DNA, the CDR3 is TGTGCCTGGAGTGCAACCGCCCGGGATCAGCCCCAGCATTTT. Protein: CAWSATARDQPQHF.

This chain links TRBV30 with TRBJ1-6, with D possibly matching TRBD1 (6 bases). The CDR3 spans 15 residues. From germline, CDR1 is GTSNPN and CDR2 SVGIG (reference sequence). V dropped 2 bases and J dropped 7 bases, with 15 bases sitting between them. CDR3 coding DNA: TGTGCCTGGAGTCCTCTACAGGGAGGGAATTCACCCCTCCACTTT. Its translation is CAWSPLQGGNSPLHF. Full variable domain (outside the CDR3, taken from reference TRBV30 and TRBJ1-6): SQTIHQWPATLVQPVGSPLSLECTVEGTSNPNLYWYRQAAGRGLQLLFYSVGIGQISSEVPQNLSASRPQDRQFILSSKKLLLSDSGFYLCAWSPLQGGNSPLHFGNGTRLTVT.

This clone was seen once. The rearrangement joins TRBV18 to TRBJ1-1; 9 bases are shared with TRBD1. This CDR3 has 16 amino acids. Germline values: CDR1 KGHSH, CDR2 LQKENI. Losses at the gene ends were 2 bases for V and 5 bases for J; bases not matched to a gene: 9. CDR3 loop: CASSPAGTGLVTEAFF. CDR3 nucleotides: TGTGCCAGCTCACCAGCCGGGACAGGGTTAGTAACTGAAGCTTTCTTT.

V is TRBV19 and J is TRBJ2-1; the match to TRBD2 covers 8 bases. The J segment lost 2 bases and the V segment lost 1 base, leaving 10 bases of the junction unmatched. This CDR3 has 18 residues. From germline, CDR1 is LNHDA and CDR2 SQIVND (reference sequence). The CDR3 spells CASSIAVVTGGPYNEQFF. CDR3 sequence (DNA): TGTGCCAGTAGTATAGCGGTAGTGACGGGAGGGCCCTACAATGAGCAGTTCTTC.

The chain is built from TRBV5-8 and TRBJ2-2, with 16 bases aligning to TRBD2. The CDR3 contains 17 residues. Germline-derived CDR1 and CDR2 are SGHTS and YDEGEE. With 4 bases clipped from V and 10 bases from J, the junction kept 10 bases outside the gene matches. CDR3 nucleotides: TGTGCCAGCAGCCTCCGAAGGGGACTAGCGGGAGGGACGGAGCTGTTTTTT. This translates into CASSLRRGLAGGTELFF. The full variable domain, its missing parts supplied by reference TRBV5-8 and TRBJ2-2, is EAGVTQSPTHLIKTRGQQATLRCSPISGHTSVYWYQQALGLGLQFLLWYDEGEERNRGNFPPRFSGRQFPNYSSELNVNALELEDSALYLCASSLRRGLAGGTELFFGEGSRLTVL.

The rearrangement joins TRBV7-9 to TRBJ1-1; 8 bases match TRBD1. J was trimmed by 4 bases and V by 4 bases; bases with no gene match: 11. Germline V gene sequence: CDR1 SEHNR, CDR2 FQNEAQ (reference sequence). This CDR3 region has 16 residues. CDR3 bases: TGTGCCAGCAGCTCGCTACCCGGACAGGGAGCCACTGAAGCTTTCTTT. Translation: CASSSLPGQGATEAFF.

The chain employs TRBV28 and TRBJ2-3, with D perhaps matching TRBD1 (5 bases). Germline V gives CDR1 MDHEN, CDR2 SYDVKM. CDR3 length: 15 residues. V was clipped by 10 bases and J by 1 base, with 18 bases between them. The CDR3 here is CATLNQGMGTDTQYF. The CDR3 DNA follows: TGTGCCACCCTTAACCAGGGAATGGGCACAGATACGCAGTATTTT.

The gene calls are TRBV14 and TRBJ2-1; D perhaps matches TRBD2 (5 bases). Germline lookup yields CDR1 SGHDN and CDR2 FVKESK. The CDR3 contains 18 residues. Trimming cost V 5 bases and J 4 bases, with 24 bases left between them. CDR3 amino acids: CASSEVKLRTDYYNEQFF. For the CDR3, the DNA is TGTGCCAGCAGCGAGGTGAAGCTCCGTACCGACTATTACAATGAGCAGTTCTTC.

Concerning this clone itself: One end of the junction fails to match germline, which may point to a read error. V and J are TRBV18 and TRBJ2-3; TRBD2 aligns across 8 bases. Germline assignment: CDR1 KGHSH and CDR2 LQKENI. The CDR3 runs 12 residues. The CDR3 spells CASSPSQAGVGF. The CDR3 DNA reads TGTGCCAGCTCACCCAGTCAAGCGGGAGTGGGTTTT.

V gene TRBV29-1 combines with J gene TRBJ2-5; D perhaps matches TRBD1 (5 bases). Germline CDR1 reads SQVTM; CDR2 reads ANQGSEA. Trimming shortened V by 3 bases and J by 7 bases, and 12 bases separated the two germline ends. CDR3 length equals 12 residues. The CDR3: CSVDAPQGTQYF. The CDR3 coding sequence is TGCAGCGTTGACGCTCCCCAGGGGACCCAGTACTTC.

J is TRBJ2-7 and V is TRBV6-1, with 12 bases lining up with TRBD2. J was trimmed by 10 bases and V by 3 bases; bases with no gene match: 7. The germline V gene encodes CDR1 MNHNS and CDR2 SASEGT. This CDR3 is built from 14 residues. The CDR3 DNA is TGTGCCAGCAGTGAGGCTAGCGGGAGGGAGGATCAGTACTTC. This sequence encodes CASSEASGREDQYF.

V gene TRBV10-3 combines with J gene TRBJ1-3, with D uncertain. V lost 0 bases and J lost 4, with 16 bases in between. In germline, CDR1 is ENHRY, CDR2 SYGVKD. The CDR3 sequence is 17 residues long. In nucleotides, the CDR3 is TGTGCCATCAGTGAGTCGACTCAATCGGTAAAGGGAAACACCATATATTTT. Its translation is CAISESTQSVKGNTIYF.

CDR3: CASSLSAGVGGYTF. Here the CDR3 DNA reads TGTGCCAGCAGTTTATCGGCAGGGGTGGGTGGCTACACCTTC. The J gene is TRBJ1-2, the V gene TRBV27; the D gene is possibly TRBD1 (6 bases). CDR1 MNHEY and CDR2 SMNVEV come from the germline V gene (reference sequence). The V gene lost 0 bases and the J gene lost 7 bases, with 12 bases spanning the gap. CDR3 length: 14 residues.

This chain joins TRBV2 and TRBJ1-2, with no clear D. Germline V gene lookup returns CDR1 SNHLY and CDR2 FYNNEI. This CDR3 comprises 12 residues. V lost 9 bases and J lost 5, with 13 bases in between. The CDR3 DNA follows: TGTGCCAGTTCGCGGAGCTTATATGGCTACACCTTC. Amino acids: CASSRSLYGYTF.

CDR3 coding DNA: TGTGCCAGCAGCTTCGGAGATTCTAACTATGGCTACACCTTC. Translating it yields CASSFGDSNYGYTF. The chain uses TRBV7-9 and TRBJ1-2; D remains ambiguous. The CDR3 contains 14 residues. Trimming stripped 3 bases from V and 0 bases from J, with 8 bases between. CDR1 and CDR2 (germline): SEHNR, FQNEAQ (reference sequence).

This sequence joins TRBV2 and TRBJ1-1; 7 bases fit TRBD1. V shed 10 bases, J shed 1 base, and the junction held 3 bases outside the gene matches. Per the germline V gene, CDR1 is SNHLY and CDR2 is FYNNEI. The CDR3 runs to 12 residues. The CDR3: CAIYRGNTEAFF. The DNA of the CDR3 is TGTGCCATCTACAGGGGGAACACTGAAGCTTTCTTT.

V usage is TRBV9 and J usage is TRBJ1-1, with 8 nucleotides matching TRBD1. Trimming removed 7 bases from V and 2 bases from J; junction bases left unmatched: 10. Per the germline V gene, CDR1 is SGDLS and CDR2 is YYNGEE. The CDR3 has 15 residues. CDR3 region: CASSIGQGANTEAFF. The CDR3 bases are TGTGCCAGCTCCATCGGGCAGGGGGCCAACACTGAAGCTTTCTTT.

The rearrangement joins TRBV29-1 to TRBJ2-5; no clear D. This CDR3 is 14 amino acids long. CDR1 and CDR2 (germline): SQVTM, ANQGSEA. Deletions cut 1 base from V and 0 bases from J, with 9 bases between. The chain's CDR3 is CSVEGAGYQETQYF. CDR3 DNA: TGCAGCGTTGAAGGGGCAGGTTACCAAGAGACCCAGTACTTC. The whole variable domain, filled in from reference TRBV29-1 and TRBJ2-5, reads SAVISQKPSRDICQRGTSLTIQCQVDSQVTMMFWYRQQPGQSLTLIATANQGSEATYESGFVIDKFPISRPNLTFSTLTVSNMSPEDSSIYLCSVEGAGYQETQYFGPGTRLLVL.